What follows are 12 T cell receptor beta chains derived from one specimen sequenced in a study of blood T cell repertoires in COVID-19. Profiling relied on immunoSEQ multiplex PCR, and the TCRdb table lists in-frame clones only, not all of them. The table lists fewer than 200,000 clones, approximately 91% of them singletons. The sequenced material came from peripheral blood. All receptors come from a man aged 18 to 30 with COVID-19, enrolled during active disease.

V gene TRBV11-2 combines with J gene TRBJ1-3; D is possibly TRBD1 (5 bases). V was shortened by 0 bases and J by 5 bases, with 8 bases between the two germline ends. The CDR3 loop spans 14 amino acids. Germline assignment: CDR1 SGHAT and CDR2 FQNNGV. The CDR3 DNA follows: TGTGCCAGCAGCTTAGATGCAGGGAGAAACACCATATATTTT. Translated, it gives CASSLDAGRNTIYF.

The chain couples TRBV11-2 to TRBJ1-5, with D possibly TRBD1 on 5 matching bases. Trimming shortened V by 0 bases and J by 7 bases, and 16 bases separated the two germline ends. This CDR3 has 16 amino acids. Germline-derived CDR1 and CDR2 are SGHAT and FQNNGV. This CDR3 reads CASSLDGGVGVQPQHF. The CDR3 DNA sequence: TGTGCCAGCAGCTTAGATGGAGGGGTAGGGGTCCAGCCCCAGCATTTT.

V gene TRBV6-2 or TRBV6-3 combines with J gene TRBJ1-1, with a possible D match to TRBD1 (6 bases). In germline, CDR1 is MNHEY, CDR2 SVGEGT. The V and J ends lost 6 bases and 7 bases respectively, with 18 bases between them. CDR3 length: 14 residues. The DNA for the CDR3 is TGTGCCAGCAGCAACGGGGGGGCGCGTGGTGAAGCTTTCTTT. The encoded protein is CASSNGGARGEAFF.

This chain connects TRBV5-5 to TRBJ1-2, with TRBD1 as a possible D gene (6 bases). The ends were cut back, 3 bases at V and 0 bases at J, with 12 bases in the middle. CDR1 is SGHKS and CDR2 is YYEKEE in the germline V gene (reference sequence). This CDR3 spans 15 amino acids. The CDR3 is CASSSSGTSNYGYTF. CDR3 bases: TGTGCCAGCAGCTCCTCCGGGACATCTAACTATGGCTACACCTTC. Combining the CDR3 with reference TRBV5-5 and TRBJ1-2 gives the whole variable domain DAGVTQSPTHLIKTRGQQVTLRCSPISGHKSVSWYQQVLGQGPQFIFQYYEKEERGRGNFPDRFSARQFPNYSSELNVNALLLGDSALYLCASSSSGTSNYGYTFGSGTRLTVV.

The chain carries TRBV7-8 and TRBJ2-6, with TRBD2 as a possible D gene (5 bases). V was trimmed by 3 bases and J by 1 base, leaving 13 bases between them. The germline V gene encodes CDR1 SGHVS and CDR2 FQNEAQ. The CDR3 has 17 residues. The chain's CDR3 is CASSFQNSGSGANVLTF. For the CDR3, the DNA is TGTGCCAGCAGCTTCCAGAACAGCGGATCTGGGGCCAACGTCCTGACTTTC.

This chain connects TRBV28 to TRBJ1-5, with 9 positions matching TRBD1. Germline CDR1 reads MDHEN; CDR2 reads SYDVKM. V lost 1 base to trimming and J lost 6 bases; unmatched junction nucleotides: 4. This CDR3 has 15 residues. This CDR3 is CASSLSGTGFQPQHF. CDR3 nucleotide sequence: TGTGCCAGCAGTTTATCTGGGACAGGGTTTCAGCCCCAGCATTTT.

The chain carries TRBV28 and TRBJ1-5, with TRBD1 identical over 8 bases. CDR3 length equals 14 residues. Germline V lookup: CDR1 MDHEN, CDR2 SYDVKM. V shed 6 bases and J 6 bases; nucleotides not matched to a gene: 7. The CDR3 DNA reads as TGTGCCAGCAGACAACTCACAGGGGGTCAGCCCCAGCATTTT. Residues: CASRQLTGGQPQHF.

This sequence joins TRBV7-9 and TRBJ1-5, with D perhaps TRBD1 (5 bases). Germline CDR1 and CDR2: SEHNR and FQNEAQ (reference sequence). Trimming shortened V by 7 bases and J by 1 base, and 8 bases separated the two germline ends. The CDR3 runs 13 residues. CDR3 DNA sequence: TGTGCCAGCACGGACAACAGCAATCAGCCCCAGCATTTT. Translating gives CASTDNSNQPQHF.

This clone was detected only a few times. The chain is built from TRBV18 and TRBJ2-2; 8 positions match TRBD1. Per the germline V gene, CDR1 is KGHSH and CDR2 is LQKENI. J was trimmed by 3 bases and V by 6 bases; bases with no gene match: 6. This CDR3 region has 15 residues. CDR3 amino acids: CASSRDRPDTGELFF. The CDR3 DNA reads TGTGCCAGCTCGAGGGACAGGCCGGACACCGGGGAGCTGTTTTTT.

This clone was detected once. A read error may produce the germline difference seen at one junction end. The rearrangement uses TRBV2 and TRBJ1-4; TRBD1 matches 7 bases. Germline CDR1 and CDR2: SNHLY and FYNNEI. CDR3 size: 15 residues. The CDR3 protein is CASSDSRGANEKLLF. The CDR3, as DNA: TGTGCCAGCAGCGACAGCAGGGGGGCGAATGAAAAACTGCTTTTT.

The V gene is TRBV14, the J gene TRBJ2-1; TRBD2 agrees at 10 bases. The V gene end was trimmed by 3 bases and the J gene end by 4 bases; junction bases not matched to a gene: 6. Germline CDR1 is SGHDN and CDR2 is FVKESK. The CDR3 spans 16 residues. The CDR3 bases are TGTGCCAGCAGCCATCCCGGGACTAGCGTGTACAATGAGCAGTTCTTC. As protein: CASSHPGTSVYNEQFF.

CDR3 residues: CASSFVFGAGAYNEQFF. In DNA, the CDR3 is TGTGCCAGCAGTTTCGTCTTCGGGGCGGGAGCTTACAATGAGCAGTTCTTC. V and J are TRBV7-6 and TRBJ2-1; 7 bases match TRBD2. The junction had 15 bases not matched to a gene; V was cut back by 6 bases and J by 4 bases. Germline V lookup: CDR1 SGHVS, CDR2 FNYEAQ. The CDR3 runs to 17 residues.